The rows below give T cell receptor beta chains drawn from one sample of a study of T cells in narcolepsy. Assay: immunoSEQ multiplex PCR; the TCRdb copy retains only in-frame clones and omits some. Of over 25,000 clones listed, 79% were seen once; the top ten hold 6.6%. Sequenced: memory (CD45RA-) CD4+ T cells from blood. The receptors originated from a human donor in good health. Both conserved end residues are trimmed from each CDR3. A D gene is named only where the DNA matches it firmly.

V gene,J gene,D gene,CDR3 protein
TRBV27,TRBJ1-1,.,ASSLWVADRNTEAF
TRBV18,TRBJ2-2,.,ASSPDGLRLNTGELF
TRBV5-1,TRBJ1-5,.,ASSFLPGDSNQPQH
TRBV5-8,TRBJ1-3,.,ASSLLRGGNTIY
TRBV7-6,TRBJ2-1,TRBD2,ASSLKAAGVSYNEQF
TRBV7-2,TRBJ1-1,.,ASSRSGAGNTEAF
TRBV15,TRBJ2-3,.,ATSRDGGRDTQY
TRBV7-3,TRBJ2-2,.,ASSFCPLAANTGELF
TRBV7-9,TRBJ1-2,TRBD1,AIEGTAVDGYT
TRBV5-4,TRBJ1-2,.,ASSPGTPYYGYT
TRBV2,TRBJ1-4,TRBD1,ASRKRQGANEKLF
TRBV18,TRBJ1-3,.,ASSPGGRSGNTIY